This TCR beta chain derives from a study of control samples from healthy donors and cancer patients. Sequencing used immunoSEQ multiplex PCR; TCRdb keeps in-frame clones, though not all of them. The table includes 150,000 or so clones, around 96% detected once. V was shortened by 4 bases and J by 3 bases, with 13 bases between the two germline ends. The CDR3 loop spans 14 amino acids. The germline gives CDR1 SGHKS, CDR2 YYEKEE (reference sequence). J is TRBJ1-1 and V is TRBV5-5; maybe TRBD1 (6 bases). The receptor was isolated from a man aged 35 to 55 in good health. Sequenced input: blood. CDR3 residues: CASSVGHSYTEAFF. Written as DNA, the CDR3 is TGTGCCAGCAGCGTGGGACACAGTTACACTGAAGCTTTCTTT.